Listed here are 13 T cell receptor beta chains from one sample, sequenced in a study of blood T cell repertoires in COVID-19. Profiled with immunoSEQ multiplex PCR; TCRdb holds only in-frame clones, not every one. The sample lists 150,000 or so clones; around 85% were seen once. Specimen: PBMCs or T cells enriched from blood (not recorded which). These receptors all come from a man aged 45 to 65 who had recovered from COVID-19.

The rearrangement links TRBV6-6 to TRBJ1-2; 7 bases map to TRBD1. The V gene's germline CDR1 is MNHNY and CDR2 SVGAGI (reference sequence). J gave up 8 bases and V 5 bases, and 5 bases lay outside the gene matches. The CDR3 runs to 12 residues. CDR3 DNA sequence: TGTGCCAGCAGTCTGGACAGGAGCGGCTACACCTTC. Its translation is CASSLDRSGYTF.

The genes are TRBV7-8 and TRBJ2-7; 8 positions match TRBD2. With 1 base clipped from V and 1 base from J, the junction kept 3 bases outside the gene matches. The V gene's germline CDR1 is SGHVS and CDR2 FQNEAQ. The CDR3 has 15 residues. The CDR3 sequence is CASSLVVAGSYEQYF. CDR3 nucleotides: TGTGCCAGCAGCTTAGTAGTAGCGGGGTCCTACGAGCAGTACTTC.

CDR3 sequence: CASSLAGGLSYNEQFF. DNA of the CDR3: TGTGCCAGCAGCTTAGCGGGGGGGCTGTCCTACAATGAGCAGTTCTTC. V is TRBV7-2 and J is TRBJ2-1; a possible D gene is TRBD2 (7 bases). The CDR3 is made up of 16 amino acids. The germline CDR1 and CDR2 sequences are SGHTA and FQGNSA. Trimming pared 0 bases from V and 1 base from J, leaving 10 bases between.

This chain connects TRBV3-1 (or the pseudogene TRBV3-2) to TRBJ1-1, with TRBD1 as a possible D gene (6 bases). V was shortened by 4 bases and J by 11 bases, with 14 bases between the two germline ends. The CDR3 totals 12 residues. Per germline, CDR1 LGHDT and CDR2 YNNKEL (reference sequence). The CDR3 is CASSRQGWTAFF. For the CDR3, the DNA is TGTGCCAGCAGCCGCCAGGGGTGGACTGCTTTCTTT.

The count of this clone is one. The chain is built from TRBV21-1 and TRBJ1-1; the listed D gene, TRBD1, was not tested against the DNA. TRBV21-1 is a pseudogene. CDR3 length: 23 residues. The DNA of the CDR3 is TGTGCCAGCAGCAAAGTCCCACGACTCCACCCCCTACAGGGAGTCGCACCCCACACTGAAGCTTTCTTT. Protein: CASSKVPRLHPLQGVAPHTEAFF.

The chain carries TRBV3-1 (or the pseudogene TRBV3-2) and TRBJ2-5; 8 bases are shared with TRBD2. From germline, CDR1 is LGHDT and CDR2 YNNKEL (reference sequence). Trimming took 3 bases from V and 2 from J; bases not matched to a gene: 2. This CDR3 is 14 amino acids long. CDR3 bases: TGTGCCAGCAGCCACGGGACTAGGCAAGAGACCCAGTACTTC. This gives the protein CASSHGTRQETQYF.

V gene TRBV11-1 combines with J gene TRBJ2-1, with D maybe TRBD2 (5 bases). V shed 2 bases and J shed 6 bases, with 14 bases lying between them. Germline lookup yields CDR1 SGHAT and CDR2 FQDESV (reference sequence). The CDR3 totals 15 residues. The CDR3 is CASSLRRIGPNEQFF. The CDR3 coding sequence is TGTGCCAGCAGCTTACGGAGGATAGGCCCCAATGAGCAGTTCTTC.

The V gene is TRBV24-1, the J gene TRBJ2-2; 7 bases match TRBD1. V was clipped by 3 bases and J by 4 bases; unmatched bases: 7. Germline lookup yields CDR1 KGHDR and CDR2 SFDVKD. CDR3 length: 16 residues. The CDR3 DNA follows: TGTGCCACCAGTGATCGAGGACAGGAGTCCACCGGGGAGCTGTTTTTT. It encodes CATSDRGQESTGELFF.

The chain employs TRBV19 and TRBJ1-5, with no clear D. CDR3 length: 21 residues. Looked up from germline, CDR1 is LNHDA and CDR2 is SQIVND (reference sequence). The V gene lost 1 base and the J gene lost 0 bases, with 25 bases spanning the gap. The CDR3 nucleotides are TGTGCCAGTAGTATAGTTCAGGAGGGAGGGTCTGCTTACTATAGCAATCAGCCCCAGCATTTT. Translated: CASSIVQEGGSAYYSNQPQHF.

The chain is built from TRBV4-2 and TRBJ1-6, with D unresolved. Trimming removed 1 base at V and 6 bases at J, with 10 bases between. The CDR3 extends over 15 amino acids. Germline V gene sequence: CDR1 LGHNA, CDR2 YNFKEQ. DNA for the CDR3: TGTGCCAGCAGCCAAGGTGGCCCGTCTAATTCACCCCTCCACTTT. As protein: CASSQGGPSNSPLHF.

The CDR3 sequence: CAISESPLAGGSDTQYF. CDR3 bases: TGTGCCATCAGTGAGTCCCCACTAGCGGGGGGGTCGGATACGCAGTATTTT. The chain has TRBV10-3 and TRBJ2-3; 13 positions match TRBD2. Per the germline V gene, CDR1 is ENHRY and CDR2 is SYGVKD. The CDR3 covers 17 residues. Trimming took 0 bases from V and 6 from J; bases not matched to a gene: 6.

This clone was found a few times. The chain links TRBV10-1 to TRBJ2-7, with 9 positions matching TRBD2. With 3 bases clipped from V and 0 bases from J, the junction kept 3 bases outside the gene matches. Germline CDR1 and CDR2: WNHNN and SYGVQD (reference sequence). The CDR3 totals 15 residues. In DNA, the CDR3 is TGCGCCAGCAGTGAAGAGCGGGGGGACTCCTACGAGCAGTACTTC. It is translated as CASSEERGDSYEQYF.

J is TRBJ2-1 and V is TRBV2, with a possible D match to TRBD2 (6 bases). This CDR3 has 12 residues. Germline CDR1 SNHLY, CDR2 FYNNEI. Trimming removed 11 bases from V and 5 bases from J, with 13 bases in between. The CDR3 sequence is CAGRGLNNEQFF. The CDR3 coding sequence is TGTGCCGGCCGAGGACTAAACAATGAGCAGTTCTTC.